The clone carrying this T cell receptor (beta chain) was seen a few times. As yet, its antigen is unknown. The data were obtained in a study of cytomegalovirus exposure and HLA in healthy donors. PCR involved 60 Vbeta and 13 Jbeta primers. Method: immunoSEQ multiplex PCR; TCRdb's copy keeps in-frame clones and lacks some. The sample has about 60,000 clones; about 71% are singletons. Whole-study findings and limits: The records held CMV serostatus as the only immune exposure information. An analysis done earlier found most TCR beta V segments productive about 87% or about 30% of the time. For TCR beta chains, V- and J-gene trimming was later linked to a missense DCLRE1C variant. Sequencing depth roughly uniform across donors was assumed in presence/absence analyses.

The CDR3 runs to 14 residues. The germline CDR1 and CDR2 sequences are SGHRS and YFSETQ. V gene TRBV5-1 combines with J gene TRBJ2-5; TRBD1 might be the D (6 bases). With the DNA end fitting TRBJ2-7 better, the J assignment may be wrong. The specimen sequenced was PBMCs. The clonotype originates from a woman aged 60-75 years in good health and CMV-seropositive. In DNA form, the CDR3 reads TGCGCCAGCAGGGGGACAATGAACTCCTACGAGCAGTACTTC. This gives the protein CASRGTMNSYEQYF.